The 8 T cell receptor beta chains presented below share a single source sample, sequenced in a study of blood T cell repertoires in COVID-19. Using immunoSEQ multiplex PCR, the repertoire was profiled, and TCRdb retains in-frame clones only, with some absent. Among over 400,000 clones, 70% to 90% were seen once, and the ten largest hold approximately 2.9%. Sequenced material: peripheral blood. The receptors were gathered from a human donor in a cohort sampled during active COVID-19.

The chain employs TRBV7-3 and TRBJ2-1; 7 nucleotides match TRBD2. Germline CDR1 SGHTA, CDR2 FQGTGA. CDR3 length: 16 amino acids. Trimming removed 2 bases from V and 6 bases from J; junction bases left unmatched: 10. The CDR3 DNA follows: TGTGCCAGCAGCTTAGGTTCCGCATTAGCGGGCAATGAGCAGTTCTTC. It codes for CASSLGSALAGNEQFF.

This clone was seen repeatedly, ten times or more. The V gene is TRBV2, the J gene TRBJ2-3; 10 nucleotides match TRBD1. J gave up 5 bases and V 4 bases, and 9 bases lay outside the gene matches. The germline CDR1 and CDR2 sequences are SNHLY and FYNNEI. CDR3 length: 16 residues. In DNA form, the CDR3 reads TGTGCCAGCAGTGCAGAGGGACAGGGGCAAGGAGATACGCAGTATTTT. Protein product: CASSAEGQGQGDTQYF.

V usage is TRBV19 and J usage is TRBJ1-1; the D is unclear. The CDR3 runs 14 residues. The V and J ends lost 3 bases and 3 bases respectively, with 11 bases between them. The germline V gene encodes CDR1 LNHDA and CDR2 SQIVND (reference sequence). The CDR3 sequence is CASSISSADTEAFF. The CDR3 DNA reads as TGTGCCAGTAGTATCAGTTCGGCGGACACTGAAGCTTTCTTT.

The rearrangement uses TRBV9 and TRBJ2-5; D possibly corresponds to TRBD1 (5 bases). CDR1 is SGDLS and CDR2 is YYNGEE in the germline V gene. Trimming took 3 bases from V and 1 from J, leaving 10 bases between them. The CDR3 runs 14 residues. CDR3 coding DNA: TGTGCCAGCAGCGAGGGGCACACCCAAGAGACCCAGTACTTC. Amino acids: CASSEGHTQETQYF.

The V and J genes are TRBV18 and TRBJ2-3, with D maybe TRBD2 (5 bases). V was trimmed by 0 bases and J by 0 bases, leaving 13 bases between them. CDR3 length: 17 amino acids. The germline V gene encodes CDR1 KGHSH and CDR2 LQKENI. CDR3 nucleotides: TGTGCCAGCTCACCACCCGTCAAGCGGCATAGCACAGATACGCAGTATTTT. It specifies CASSPPVKRHSTDTQYF.

This clone appeared once. The sample holds other DNA sequences that translate to the same CDR3. J is TRBJ1-4 and V is TRBV28; perhaps TRBD1 as D (6 bases). V was trimmed by 4 bases and J by 5 bases, leaving 11 bases between them. The CDR3 is made up of 14 amino acids. Per the germline V gene, CDR1 is MDHEN and CDR2 is SYDVKM. The CDR3 loop reads CASSSQGTNEKLFF. The CDR3 DNA reads as TGTGCCAGCAGTTCACAGGGAACCAATGAAAAACTGTTTTTT.

This clone has just one count. This sample also contains other DNA sequences that code for the same CDR3. J is TRBJ2-3 and V is TRBV5-1; D might be TRBD1 (6 bases). V shed 4 bases and J shed 0 bases, with 9 bases lying between them. The germline gives CDR1 SGHRS, CDR2 YFSETQ. The CDR3 totals 14 residues. The CDR3 region is CASSPDRSTDTQYF. The CDR3 bases are TGCGCCAGCAGCCCGGACAGAAGCACAGATACGCAGTATTTT.

This chain joins TRBV19 and TRBJ1-2; possible D gene TRBD1, 6 bases. Trimming took 8 bases from V and 2 from J, leaving 15 bases between them. From germline, CDR1 is LNHDA and CDR2 SQIVND (reference sequence). The CDR3 sequence is 14 residues long. CDR3 DNA: TGTGCCAGTCGAGTTAACAGGGAGAACTATGGCTACACCTTC. This codes for CASRVNRENYGYTF.